This passage covers 28 T cell receptor beta chains from one sample sequenced in a study of cytomegalovirus exposure and HLA in healthy donors. The PCR employed 60 Vbeta primers together with 13 Jbeta primers. This table comes from immunoSEQ multiplex PCR, and its TCRdb copy is limited to in-frame clones, with some not included. The repertoire holds around 88,000 clones, 60% to 85% seen once, with around 7.5% in the top ten. The sequenced sample consisted of PBMCs. These receptor sequences come from a man aged 45-60 years in good health and CMV-seropositive.

The chain uses TRBV4-1 and TRBJ2-3; TRBD1 matches at 7 bases. V trimming: 1 base; J trimming: 1 base; junction bases outside the gene matches: 5. CDR1 and CDR2 from the germline V gene are MGHRA and YSYEKL. The CDR3 is made up of 16 amino acids. The DNA of the CDR3 is TGCGCCAGCAGCCAAGCAACTGGACAGGGCACAGATACGCAGTATTTT. It codes for CASSQATGQGTDTQYF.

The chain uses TRBV10-3 and TRBJ2-2; 10 bases are a match to TRBD2. The length of the CDR3 is 16 residues. Germline CDR1 and CDR2: ENHRY and SYGVKD. V gave up 3 bases and J gave up 5 bases; unmatched junction bases: 6. The CDR3 region has the DNA TGTGCCATCAGTGATGCTAGCGGGGGAAGAACCGGGGAGCTGTTTTTT. Amino acids: CAISDASGGRTGELFF.

The CDR3 DNA reads as TGTGCCAGCAGCCCAGGGGTAGGCGGTGAAGCTTTCTTT. It yields the protein CASSPGVGGEAFF. This sequence joins TRBV11-2 and TRBJ1-1, with D possibly matching TRBD1 (6 bases). V was pared by 5 bases and J by 7 bases, with 14 bases between. Germline-derived CDR1 and CDR2 are SGHAT and FQNNGV. This CDR3 is 13 amino acids long.

The chain has TRBV11-3 and TRBJ2-1, with D perhaps matching TRBD1 (6 bases). The germline V gene encodes CDR1 SGHNT and CDR2 YENEEA. This CDR3 has 16 amino acids. Trimming shortened V by 1 base and J by 5 bases, and 15 bases separated the two germline ends. CDR3 loop: CASSLAYRETDNEQFF. The CDR3 coding sequence is TGTGCCAGCAGCTTAGCCTACAGGGAAACTGACAATGAGCAGTTCTTC.

V usage is TRBV5-1 and J usage is TRBJ2-2; 9 bases are a match to TRBD1. CDR3 length equals 15 residues. Per the germline V gene, CDR1 is SGHRS and CDR2 is YFSETQ. Unmatched junction bases numbered 5, after V lost 3 bases and J lost 5 bases. This CDR3 is CASSWTGVGTGELFF. The CDR3 region has the DNA TGCGCCAGCAGCTGGACAGGGGTTGGGACCGGGGAGCTGTTTTTT. The whole variable domain, remainder taken from reference TRBV5-1 and TRBJ2-2, is KAGVTQTPRYLIKTRGQQVTLSCSPISGHRSVSWYQQTPGQGLQFLFEYFSETQRNKGNFPGRFSGRQFSNSRSEMNVSTLELGDSALYLCASSWTGVGTGELFFGEGSRLTVL.

The rearrangement uses TRBV7-2 and TRBJ1-2, with D tentatively TRBD1 (6 bases). Germline CDR1 reads SGHTA; CDR2 reads FQGNSA. The CDR3 is 16 residues long. V lost 5 bases, J lost 7 bases, and 23 bases lay in between. The CDR3 DNA reads TGTGCCAGCAGCCAACCGTACGTAACAGGGAGCGCTGGCTACACCTTC. Protein product: CASSQPYVTGSAGYTF.

This clone was counted a few times. The V gene is TRBV6-1, the J gene TRBJ2-7; D unclear. V gave up 2 bases and J gave up 0 bases, with 5 bases separating them. This CDR3 region has 13 residues. Germline V gene sequence: CDR1 MNHNS, CDR2 SASEGT. In DNA, the CDR3 is TGTGCCAGCAGTGAATTTCTCTCCTACGAGCAGTACTTC. It translates to CASSEFLSYEQYF.

The chain is built from TRBV30 and TRBJ2-3; 7 nucleotides align to TRBD2. J gave up 5 bases and V 0 bases, and 5 bases lay outside the gene matches. The CDR3 length is 14 residues. Germline V gene sequence: CDR1 GTSNPN, CDR2 SVGIG (reference sequence). CDR3 sequence reads: CAWSVLSGVDTQYF. CDR3 bases: TGTGCCTGGAGTGTACTAAGCGGGGTAGATACGCAGTATTTT.

The chain recombines TRBV25-1 with TRBJ2-5, with 9 bases fitting TRBD1. CDR1 is MGHDK, CDR2 SYGVNS, per germline. Germline trimming cut 0 bases from V and 5 bases from J; bases unmatched to any gene: 1. The length of the CDR3 is 14 residues. The CDR3 sequence: CASSEYDRGETQYF. DNA of the CDR3: TGTGCCAGCAGTGAATATGACAGGGGGGAGACCCAGTACTTC.

This chain connects TRBV5-1 to TRBJ1-5; 9 bases align to TRBD1. V trimming: 2 bases; J trimming: 7 bases; junction bases outside the gene matches: 13. The CDR3 consists of 17 residues. Germline V gene data show CDR1 as SGHRS and CDR2 as YFSETQ. Here the CDR3 DNA reads TGCGCCAGCAGCTTAGGACCGCGGACAGGGGATTTACAGCCCCAGCATTTT. This gives the protein CASSLGPRTGDLQPQHF.

V gene TRBV30 combines with J gene TRBJ2-7, with D perhaps TRBD2 (7 bases). V shed 5 bases and J shed 10 bases, with 18 bases lying between them. Germline lookup yields CDR1 GTSNPN and CDR2 SVGIG (reference sequence). CDR3 length equals 12 residues. The CDR3 nucleotides read TGTGCCTGGGCAGAGGCGGGGGCCGGCCAGTACTTC. It specifies CAWAEAGAGQYF.

The chain is built from TRBV6-1 and TRBJ1-2, with D perhaps matching TRBD1 (5 bases). Germline CDR1 is MNHNS and CDR2 is SASEGT. This CDR3 is 15 amino acids long. Trimming cost V 4 bases and J 2 bases, with 14 bases left between them. The CDR3 spells CASSVRGGRNYGYTF. In DNA form, the CDR3 reads TGTGCCAGCAGTGTCCGGGGGGGGAGAAACTATGGCTACACCTTC.

The chain combines TRBV5-3 with TRBJ1-1; 7 bases map to TRBD1. TRBV5-3 has ORF status, its function being uncertain. This CDR3 comprises 15 residues. V shed 4 bases and J 4 bases; nucleotides not matched to a gene: 10. CDR3 loop: CARSPDRRAVTEAFF. DNA of the CDR3: TGTGCCAGAAGCCCGGACAGGAGAGCAGTCACTGAAGCTTTCTTT.

This chain links TRBV18 with TRBJ1-5; D gene unclear. The V end lost 6 bases, the J end lost 3 bases, and 9 bases lay between the germline ends. Germline CDR1 KGHSH, CDR2 LQKENI. There are 13 residues in the CDR3. The DNA of the CDR3 is TGTGCCAGCTCTGGACTGAACAATCAGCCCCAGCATTTT. It specifies CASSGLNNQPQHF.

The table lists this clone with a few counts. The V gene is TRBV6-5, the J gene TRBJ2-5; 7 positions match TRBD1. Per germline, CDR1 MNHEY and CDR2 SVGAGI. V gave up 2 bases and J gave up 4 bases; unmatched junction bases: 4. CDR3 length: 14 residues. The chain's CDR3 is CASSYVRQGETQYF. The DNA for the CDR3 is TGTGCCAGCAGTTACGTCCGACAGGGAGAGACCCAGTACTTC.

This clone was detected only once. V and J are TRBV11-2 and TRBJ2-7, with TRBD2 identical over 12 bases. The CDR3 is 16 amino acids. Germline V gives CDR1 SGHAT, CDR2 FQNNGV. V dropped 5 bases and J dropped 0; count of bases not matched to a gene: 5. The CDR3 reads CASSQKTSGSSYEQYF. The CDR3 region has the DNA TGTGCCAGCAGCCAAAAGACTAGCGGGAGCTCCTACGAGCAGTACTTC.

This clone was observed a single time. The chain is built from TRBV5-8 and TRBJ2-2; a possible D gene is TRBD2 (6 bases). The germline V gene encodes CDR1 SGHTS and CDR2 YDEGEE. Trimming took off 2 bases at V and 6 bases at J, with 8 bases between the two ends. The CDR3 spans 13 residues. CDR3 in amino acids: CASSFGGPGELFF. The CDR3 nucleotides read TGTGCCAGCAGCTTCGGGGGTCCCGGGGAGCTGTTTTTT.

The chain uses TRBV6-5 and TRBJ2-7, with a weak D call TRBD1 (6 bases). There are 15 residues in the CDR3. Per germline, CDR1 MNHEY and CDR2 SVGAGI. The ends were cut back, 6 bases at V and 5 bases at J, with 20 bases in the middle. The chain's CDR3 is CASSPTSQGVHEQYF. In DNA, the CDR3 is TGTGCCAGCAGCCCCACATCACAGGGTGTCCACGAGCAGTACTTC.

Regarding this clone: Relative to the germline gene, one junction end is altered; a read error may explain this. The chain is built from TRBV2 and TRBJ2-1; D is ambiguous. The CDR3 contains 13 residues. Per the germline V gene, CDR1 is SNHLY and CDR2 is FYNNEI. The CDR3 is CASSETQASGWLF. CDR3 sequence (DNA): TGTGCCAGCAGTGAAACCCAGGCCTCTGGATGGCTCTTC. The variable domain in full, with the rest retrieved from reference TRBV2 and TRBJ2-1, is EPEVTQTPSHQVTQMGQEVILRCVPISNHLYFYWYRQILGQKVEFLVSFYNNEISEKSEIFDDQFSVERPDGSNFTLKIRSTKLEDSAMYFCASSETQASGWLFGPGTRLTVL.

The rearrangement uses TRBV7-3 and TRBJ2-7, with D maybe TRBD1 (5 bases). The germline V and J ends were trimmed by 0 bases and 4 bases, with 19 bases remaining between them. The germline V gene encodes CDR1 SGHTA and CDR2 FQGTGA. This CDR3 has 17 amino acids. The CDR3, as DNA: TGTGCCAGCAGCTTAACGTTCCCGGGTCAGGGTGGTTACGAGCAGTACTTC. Amino acids: CASSLTFPGQGGYEQYF.

The rearrangement links TRBV9 to TRBJ2-7; TRBD2 matches at 7 bases. This CDR3 spans 15 amino acids. The V segment lost 3 bases and the J segment 1 base; nucleotides outside the gene matches: 7. The germline V gene encodes CDR1 SGDLS and CDR2 YYNGEE. The CDR3: CASSESPSGSYEQYF. CDR3 DNA sequence: TGTGCCAGCAGCGAAAGTCCTAGCGGATCCTACGAGCAGTACTTC.

The chain couples TRBV7-9 to TRBJ2-3, with D possibly TRBD1 on 7 matching bases. CDR1 and CDR2 from the germline V gene are SEHNR and FQNEAQ (reference sequence). Between the trimmed V and J ends, which lost 3 bases and 1 base, there was a span of 14 bases. The CDR3 extends over 16 amino acids. CDR3 bases: TGTGCCAGCAGCTTGGGGGGTGGGACAGGCACAGATACGCAGTATTTT. Protein: CASSLGGGTGTDTQYF.

V usage is TRBV6-1 and J usage is TRBJ1-2; 8 bases map to TRBD1. The CDR3 has 15 residues. J gave up 5 bases and V 3 bases, and 8 bases lay outside the gene matches. Per germline, CDR1 MNHNS and CDR2 SASEGT. The CDR3 protein is CASSEAGTGFYGYTF. Written as DNA, the CDR3 is TGTGCCAGCAGTGAGGCCGGGACAGGCTTTTATGGCTACACCTTC.

The rearrangement joins TRBV7-9 to TRBJ2-7, with TRBD1 identical over 7 bases. The V and J ends lost 5 bases and 3 bases, in that order; junction bases with no gene match: 7. Germline-derived CDR1 and CDR2 are SEHNR and FQNEAQ (reference sequence). The CDR3 sequence is 14 residues long. The CDR3 here is CASSPRTGHYEQYF. Written as DNA, the CDR3 is TGTGCCAGCAGCCCCCGGACAGGCCACTACGAGCAGTACTTC.

This chain links TRBV27 with TRBJ1-1; no firm D call. This CDR3 region has 15 residues. V was trimmed by 6 bases and J by 1 base, leaving 15 bases between them. The germline gives CDR1 MNHEY, CDR2 SMNVEV (reference sequence). CDR3 nucleotide sequence: TGTGCCAGCAGCTGGATGCGGGCACAGAACACTGAAGCTTTCTTT. It codes for CASSWMRAQNTEAFF.

The chain uses TRBV7-9 and TRBJ1-1, with D perhaps matching TRBD1 (5 bases). The CDR3 is 14 amino acids. Germline V lookup: CDR1 SEHNR, CDR2 FQNEAQ (reference sequence). The ends were cut back, 1 base at V and 2 bases at J, with 8 bases in the middle. CDR3 residues: CASSLGGGNTEAFF. CDR3 coding DNA: TGTGCCAGCAGCTTAGGGGGCGGAAACACTGAAGCTTTCTTT. The full variable domain, in which reference TRBV7-9 and TRBJ1-1 provide the parts outside the CDR3, is DTGVSQNPRHKITKRGQNVTFRCDPISEHNRLYWYRQTLGQGPEFLTYFQNEAQLEKSRLLSDRFSAERPKGSFSTLEIQRTEQGDSAMYLCASSLGGGNTEAFFGQGTRLTVV.

The chain uses TRBV5-1 and TRBJ1-1; TRBD1 is a possible D gene (5 bases). Trimming cost V 0 bases and J 3 bases, with 12 bases left between them. Germline V gives CDR1 SGHRS, CDR2 YFSETQ. The CDR3 is made up of 15 amino acids. In DNA form, the CDR3 reads TGCGCCAGCAGCTTGGGTCGGGGGACTGACACTGAAGCTTTCTTT. As protein: CASSLGRGTDTEAFF.

The table lists this clone with a count of one. This chain uses TRBV30 with TRBJ2-3; D not certain. Germline V lookup: CDR1 GTSNPN, CDR2 SVGIG (reference sequence). The CDR3 spans 12 residues. V lost 2 bases and J lost 3, with 6 bases in between. CDR3 region: CAWSIVTDTQYF. CDR3 DNA sequence: TGTGCCTGGAGTATTGTAACAGATACGCAGTATTTT.